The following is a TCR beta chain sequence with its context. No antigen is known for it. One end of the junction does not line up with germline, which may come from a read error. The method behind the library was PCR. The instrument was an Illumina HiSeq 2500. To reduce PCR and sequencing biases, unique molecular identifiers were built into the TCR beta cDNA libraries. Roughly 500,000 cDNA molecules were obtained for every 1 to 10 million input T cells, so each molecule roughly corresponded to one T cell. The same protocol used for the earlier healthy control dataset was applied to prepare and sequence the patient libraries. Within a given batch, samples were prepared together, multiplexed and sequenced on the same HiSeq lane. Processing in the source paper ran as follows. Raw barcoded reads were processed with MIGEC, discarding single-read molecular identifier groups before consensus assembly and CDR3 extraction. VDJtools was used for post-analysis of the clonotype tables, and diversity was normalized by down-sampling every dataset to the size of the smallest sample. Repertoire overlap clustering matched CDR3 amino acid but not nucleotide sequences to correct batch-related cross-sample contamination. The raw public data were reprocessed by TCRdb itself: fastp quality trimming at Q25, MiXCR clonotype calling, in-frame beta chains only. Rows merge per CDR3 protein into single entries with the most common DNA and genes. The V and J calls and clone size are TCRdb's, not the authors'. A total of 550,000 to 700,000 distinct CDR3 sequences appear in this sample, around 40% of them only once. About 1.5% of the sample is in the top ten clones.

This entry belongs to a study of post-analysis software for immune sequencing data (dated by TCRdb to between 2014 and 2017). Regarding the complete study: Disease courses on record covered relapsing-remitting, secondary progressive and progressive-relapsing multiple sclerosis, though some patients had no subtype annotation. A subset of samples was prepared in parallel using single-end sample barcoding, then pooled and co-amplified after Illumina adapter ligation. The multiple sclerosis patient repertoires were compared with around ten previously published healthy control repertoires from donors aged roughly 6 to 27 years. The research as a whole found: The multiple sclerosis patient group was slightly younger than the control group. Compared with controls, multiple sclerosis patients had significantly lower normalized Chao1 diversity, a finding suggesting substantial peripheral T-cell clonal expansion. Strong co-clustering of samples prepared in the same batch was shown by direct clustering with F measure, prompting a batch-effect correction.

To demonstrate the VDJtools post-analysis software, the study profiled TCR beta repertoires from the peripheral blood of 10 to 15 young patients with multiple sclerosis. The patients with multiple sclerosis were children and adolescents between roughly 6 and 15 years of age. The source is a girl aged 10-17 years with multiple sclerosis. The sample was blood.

The DNA reads TGCGCCAGCAGGGAGTGGACATCAAATCAGCCCCAGCATTTT. This encodes CASREWTSNQPQHF. In this chain, TRBV10-2 is recombined with TRBJ1-5, with TRBD1 as a weak D call on 5 bases. The CDR3 covers 14 residues, taking in both the cysteine and the phenylalanine. Solely the CDR3 DNA is kept, with 42 bases framed from the first base. CDR1 and CDR2 were assigned from the germline V gene as WSHSY and SAAADI.